This T cell receptor (beta chain) was observed in a study of cytomegalovirus exposure and HLA in healthy donors. Study-level findings and limits: Many donors shared some public TCRs, even though most TCR sequences were rare.

Concerning this clone itself: Its specificity is unknown.

These donors counted as nominally healthy when sampled, but unrecorded immune exposures were likely. Amplification used 60 Vbeta primers and 13 Jbeta primers. The data were produced by immunoSEQ multiplex PCR, yet TCRdb's version contains in-frame clones alone and is incomplete. Of around 100,000 clones in the sample, about three fifths were seen once. Germline loops: CDR1 LNHDA, CDR2 SQIVND (reference sequence). With 7 bases clipped from V and 8 bases from J, the junction kept 13 bases outside the gene matches. The CDR3 contains 15 residues. V gene TRBV19 combines with J gene TRBJ2-2; 7 nucleotides line up with TRBD2. The specimen sequenced was PBMCs. The clonotype comes from a human donor in good health. The CDR3 nucleotides are TGTGCCAGTATGACCGGACTAGGGATCGGGGGGGAGCTGTTTTTT. As protein: CASMTGLGIGGELFF.